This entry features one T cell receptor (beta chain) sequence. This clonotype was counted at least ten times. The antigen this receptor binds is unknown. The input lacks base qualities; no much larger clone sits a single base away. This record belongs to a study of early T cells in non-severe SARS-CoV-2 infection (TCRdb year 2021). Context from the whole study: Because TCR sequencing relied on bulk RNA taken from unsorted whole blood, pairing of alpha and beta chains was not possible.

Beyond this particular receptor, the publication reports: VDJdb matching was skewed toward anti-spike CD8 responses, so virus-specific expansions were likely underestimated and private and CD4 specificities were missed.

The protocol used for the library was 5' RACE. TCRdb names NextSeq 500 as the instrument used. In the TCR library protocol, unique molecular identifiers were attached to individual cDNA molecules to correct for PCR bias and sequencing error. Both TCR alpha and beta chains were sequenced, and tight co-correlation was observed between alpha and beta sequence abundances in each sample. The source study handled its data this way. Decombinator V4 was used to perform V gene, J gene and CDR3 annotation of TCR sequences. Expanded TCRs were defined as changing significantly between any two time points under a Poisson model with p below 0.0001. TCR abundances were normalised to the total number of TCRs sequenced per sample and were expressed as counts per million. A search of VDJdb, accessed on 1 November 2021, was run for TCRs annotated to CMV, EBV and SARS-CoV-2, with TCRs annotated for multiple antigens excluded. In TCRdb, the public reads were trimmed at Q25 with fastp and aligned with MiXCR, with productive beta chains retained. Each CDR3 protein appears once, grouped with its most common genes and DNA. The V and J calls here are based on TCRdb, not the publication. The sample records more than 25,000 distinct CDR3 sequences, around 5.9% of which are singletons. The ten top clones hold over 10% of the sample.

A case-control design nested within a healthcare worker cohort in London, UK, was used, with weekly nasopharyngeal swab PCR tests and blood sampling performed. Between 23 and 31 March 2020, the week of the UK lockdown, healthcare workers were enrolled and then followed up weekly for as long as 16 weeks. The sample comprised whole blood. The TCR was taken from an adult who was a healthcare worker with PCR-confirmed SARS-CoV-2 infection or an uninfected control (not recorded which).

The CDR3 region has the sequence CASSQEGRGIMNTEAFF. The DNA sequence is given as TGTGCCAGCAGCCAAGAGGGGAGAGGAATTATGAACACTGAAGCTTTCTTT. This chain joins TRBV14 to TRBJ1-1, with no D gene named confidently. Per the germline V gene, SGHDN is the CDR1 and FVKESK is the CDR2. Trimming removed 0 bases from V and 0 bases from J, leaving 14 bases between the germline ends. The CDR3 covers 17 residues, taking in both the cysteine and the phenylalanine. CDR3 DNA only is kept here, 51 bases in frame from base 1.